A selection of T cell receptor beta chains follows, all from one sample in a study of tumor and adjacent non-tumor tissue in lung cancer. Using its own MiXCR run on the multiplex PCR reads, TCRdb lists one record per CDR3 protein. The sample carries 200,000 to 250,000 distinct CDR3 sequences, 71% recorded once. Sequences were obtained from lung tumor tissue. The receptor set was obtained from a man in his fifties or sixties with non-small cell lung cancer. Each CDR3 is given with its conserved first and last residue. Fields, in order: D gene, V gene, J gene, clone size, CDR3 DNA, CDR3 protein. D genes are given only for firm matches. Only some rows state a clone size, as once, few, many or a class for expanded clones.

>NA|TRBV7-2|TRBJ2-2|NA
TGTGCCAGCAGCTTATCACTAGCCAGCGGGGAGCTGTTTTTT
CASSLSLASGELFF
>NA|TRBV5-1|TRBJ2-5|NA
TGCGCCAGCACGTCCGACCGGATGGGGGAGACCCAGTACTTC
CASTSDRMGETQYF
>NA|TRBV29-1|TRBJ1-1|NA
TGCAGCGTTGTTCCTGGAGGGACTGAAGCTTTCTTT
CSVVPGGTEAFF
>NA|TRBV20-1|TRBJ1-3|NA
TGTAGTGCGTCGCCAGAAGGGAGTTATGGAAACAGCATATATTTT
CSASPEGSYGNSIYF
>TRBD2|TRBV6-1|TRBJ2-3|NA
TGTGCCAGCAGTGAGTCGACCGGCGGGGGGGGCACAGATACGCAGTATTTT
CASSESTGGGGTDTQYF
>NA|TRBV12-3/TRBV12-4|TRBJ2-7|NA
TGTGTGAGCAGTTGGAGGACTACCCTATACGAGCAGTACTTC
CVSSWRTTLYEQYF
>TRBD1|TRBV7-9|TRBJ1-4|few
TGTGCCAGCAGCTTAGGGACAGGGGGCGCATCGGGCCTTGCGATCTCTAATGAAAAACTGTTTTTT
CASSLGTGGASGLAISNEKLFF
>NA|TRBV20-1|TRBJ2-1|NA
TGCACTGCTTATCGCGGTGGGCCGGCCCGGAATGAGCAGTTCTTC
CTAYRGGPARNEQFF
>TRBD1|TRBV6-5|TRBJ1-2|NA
TGTGTCAGCAGTTACGGGACAGGGGGCGTTAGTGGCTACACCTTC
CVSSYGTGGVSGYTF
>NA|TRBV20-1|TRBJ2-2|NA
TGCAGTGCTAGATCAAGTAACACCGGGGAGCTGTTTTTT
CSARSSNTGELFF
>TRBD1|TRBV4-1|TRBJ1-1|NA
TGCGCCAGCAGCCGATTCCGGGACAGGGCTTCGACTGAAGCTTTCTTT
CASSRFRDRASTEAFF
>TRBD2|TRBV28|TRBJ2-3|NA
TGTGCCAGCAGCCCACTAGCGGGAAACTCAGATACGCGGTATTTT
CASSPLAGNSDTRYF
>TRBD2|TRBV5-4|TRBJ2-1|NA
TGTGCCAGCAGCTTGAGGCTAGCGGGGGGTCACTCCTACGATGAGCAGTTCTTC
CASSLRLAGGHSYDEQFF
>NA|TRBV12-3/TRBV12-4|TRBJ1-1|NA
TGTGCCAGCAGTTTACCGGGACTTGGTAATTGGAACACTAAAGCTTTCTTT
CASSLPGLGNWNTKAFF
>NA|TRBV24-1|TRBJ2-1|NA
TGTGCCACCAGTGATACAAATAGCGGAGCCTACAATGAGCAGTTCTTC
CATSDTNSGAYNEQFF